What follows are 9 T cell receptor beta chains derived from one specimen sequenced in a study of T cell repertoires in cytomegalovirus infection. TCRdb called the reads again in MiXCR, with one record for every CDR3 protein. The table lists some 560,000 distinct CDR3 sequences, roughly 43% of them singletons. The antigens these receptors bind are not known. The material was cultured PBMCs, obtained from culture after CMV antigen stimulation. Receptors originate from a human donor in good health (CMV status not recorded). Some clones in this sample may be carry-over from other donors' samples.

This clonotype showed up just a few times. This rearrangement joins TRBV7-2 to TRBJ1-6, with TRBD1 matching 9 bases. This CDR3 is 17 amino acids long. Germline V gene lookup returns CDR1 SGHTA and CDR2 FQGNSA. Unmatched junction bases numbered 11, after V lost 5 bases and J lost 6 bases. The CDR3 protein is CASSTRQGGRSNSPLHF. CDR3 nucleotide sequence: TGTGCCAGCAGCACCCGACAGGGGGGTCGTAGTAATTCACCCCTCCACTTT. Full variable domain (outside the CDR3, taken from reference TRBV7-2 and TRBJ1-6): GAGVSQSPSNKVTEKGKDVELRCDPISGHTALYWYRQSLGQGLEFLIYFQGNSAPDKSGLPSDRFSAERTGGSVSTLTIQRTQQEDSAVYLCASSTRQGGRSNSPLHFGNGTRLTVT.

This clonotype was seen more than once but under ten times. Written as DNA, the CDR3 is TGTGCCAGCAGCTTGGCCTCGGGACAGATCAACTATGGCTACACCTTC. Protein: CASSLASGQINYGYTF. V usage is TRBV5-5 and J usage is TRBJ1-2; 7 positions match TRBD1. Trimming cost V 0 bases and J 2 bases; bases outside gene matches: 7. This CDR3 is built from 16 residues. Germline CDR1 and CDR2: SGHKS and YYEKEE (reference sequence).

V gene TRBV7-6 combines with J gene TRBJ2-1; TRBD2 might be the D (5 bases). CDR1 is SGHVS and CDR2 is FNYEAQ in the germline V gene. V dropped 1 base and J dropped 8 bases, with 12 bases sitting between them. The CDR3 runs 14 residues. The CDR3 loop is CASSLVGDSDEQFF. The CDR3 DNA reads as TGTGCCAGCAGCTTAGTGGGAGACTCCGATGAGCAGTTCTTC. Drawing the rest from reference TRBV7-6 and TRBJ2-1, the complete variable domain is GAGVSQSPRYKVTKRGQDVALRCDPISGHVSLYWYRQALGQGPEFLTYFNYEAQQDKSGLPNDRFSAERPEGSISTLTIQRTEQRDSAMYRCASSLVGDSDEQFFGPGTRLTVL.

The V and J genes are TRBV7-2 and TRBJ1-3; 7 bases are shared with TRBD1. The germline V gene encodes CDR1 SGHTA and CDR2 FQGNSA. The CDR3 runs 16 residues. Trimming at V came to 2 bases and at J to 0 bases, leaving 4 bases not matched to a gene. CDR3 in DNA: TGTGCCAGCAGCTTAAGGGGGCCTGCCTCTGGAAACACCATATATTTT. Encoded protein: CASSLRGPASGNTIYF.

This chain connects TRBV19 to TRBJ2-5, with a tentative D call TRBD1 (6 bases). The germline V and J ends were trimmed by 5 bases and 4 bases, with 14 bases remaining between them. The CDR3 loop spans 14 amino acids. Germline CDR1 reads LNHDA; CDR2 reads SQIVND (reference sequence). CDR3 in amino acids: CASSPPRGRETQYF. CDR3 bases: TGTGCCAGTAGTCCACCAAGGGGGAGAGAGACCCAGTACTTC.

The gene calls are TRBV6-2 or TRBV6-3 and TRBJ2-7; possible D gene TRBD1, 5 bases. Trimming cost V 10 bases and J 2 bases, with 15 bases left between them. The CDR3 contains 13 residues. CDR1 is MNHEY, CDR2 SVGEGT, per germline. CDR3 sequence reads: CATRIRAPYEQYF. CDR3 bases: TGTGCCACGAGAATCAGGGCCCCCTACGAGCAGTACTTC.

The chain carries TRBV6-5 and TRBJ2-3; 7 bases agree with TRBD2. The V and J ends lost 0 bases and 6 bases, in that order; junction bases with no gene match: 9. The CDR3 runs to 16 residues. The V gene's germline CDR1 is MNHEY and CDR2 SVGAGI. CDR3 amino acids: CASSYSYAGDRDTQYF. The CDR3 DNA follows: TGTGCCAGCAGTTACTCCTACGCGGGAGATCGGGATACGCAGTATTTT.

The genes are TRBV12-3 or TRBV12-4 and TRBJ1-1, with D tentatively TRBD1 (5 bases). The CDR3 covers 14 residues. Trimming stripped 3 bases from V and 5 bases from J, with 13 bases between. CDR3 sequence reads: CASSLDGGGTEAFF. CDR3 DNA: TGTGCCAGCAGTTTGGACGGGGGAGGGACTGAAGCTTTCTTT.

The chain employs TRBV6-5 and TRBJ1-1; TRBD1 agrees at 7 bases. V dropped 2 bases and J dropped 6; count of bases not matched to a gene: 6. The length of the CDR3 is 14 residues. The V gene's germline CDR1 is MNHEY and CDR2 SVGAGI. The CDR3 here is CASSYRDRVAEAFF. Here the CDR3 DNA reads TGTGCCAGCAGTTACAGAGACAGGGTTGCTGAAGCTTTCTTT.